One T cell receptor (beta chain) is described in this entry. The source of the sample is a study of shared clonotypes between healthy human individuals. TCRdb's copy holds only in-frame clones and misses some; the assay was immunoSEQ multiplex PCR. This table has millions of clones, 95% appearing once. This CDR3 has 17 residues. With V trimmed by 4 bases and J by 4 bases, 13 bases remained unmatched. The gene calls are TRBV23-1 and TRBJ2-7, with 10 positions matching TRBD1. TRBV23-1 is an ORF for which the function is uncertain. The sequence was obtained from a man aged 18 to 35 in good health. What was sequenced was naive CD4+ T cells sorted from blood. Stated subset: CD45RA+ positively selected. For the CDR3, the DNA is TGCGCCAGCAGTCTCTTAGACTGGACAGGGGGTGGATACGAGCAGTACTTC. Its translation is CASSLLDWTGGGYEQYF.